This TCR beta chain is drawn from a study of control samples from healthy donors and cancer patients. The method was immunoSEQ multiplex PCR; TCRdb's version includes in-frame clones alone and lacks a portion of them. In the table there are 90,000 to 130,000 clones, 70% to 85% of which are singletons. The table lists this clone with a count of one. The germline V and J ends were trimmed by 1 base and 9 bases, with 16 bases remaining between them. CDR1 SQVTM and CDR2 ANQGSEA come from the germline V gene. The CDR3 has 14 amino acids. Sample: blood. This clonotype was sampled from a man in his late teens or twenties in good health. This chain connects TRBV29-1 to TRBJ2-1, with a weak D call TRBD1 (6 bases). The CDR3 coding sequence is TGCAGCGTTGAAGTGTTGATTAGAGGGGGTGAGCAGTTCTTC. It specifies CSVEVLIRGGEQFF.